This entry describes one T cell receptor (beta chain). Its antigen is unknown. This entry belongs to a study of graft-versus-host responses after intestinal transplantation. Whole-study findings and limits: Marrow from the recipient contained GvH clones, some of which had appeared first in ileum or blood.

The CDR3 length is 15 residues. V lost 2 bases and J 2 bases, leaving 12 bases between the germline ends. Per germline, CDR1 SGHRS and CDR2 YFSETQ. The method was immunoSEQ multiplex PCR; TCRdb's version includes in-frame clones alone and lacks a portion of them. Of 13,000 or so clones in the sample, around four fifths were seen once. The chain couples TRBV5-1 to TRBJ2-3; D is perhaps TRBD1 (6 bases). The sequences come from PBMCs, collected after intestinal transplantation. This clonotype was sampled from a human patient who received an intestinal transplant, so some T cells may come from the graft donor. This chain's CDR3 is CASSLGQRYTDTQYF. In nucleotides, the CDR3 is TGCGCCAGCAGCTTAGGACAGAGATACACAGATACGCAGTATTTT.